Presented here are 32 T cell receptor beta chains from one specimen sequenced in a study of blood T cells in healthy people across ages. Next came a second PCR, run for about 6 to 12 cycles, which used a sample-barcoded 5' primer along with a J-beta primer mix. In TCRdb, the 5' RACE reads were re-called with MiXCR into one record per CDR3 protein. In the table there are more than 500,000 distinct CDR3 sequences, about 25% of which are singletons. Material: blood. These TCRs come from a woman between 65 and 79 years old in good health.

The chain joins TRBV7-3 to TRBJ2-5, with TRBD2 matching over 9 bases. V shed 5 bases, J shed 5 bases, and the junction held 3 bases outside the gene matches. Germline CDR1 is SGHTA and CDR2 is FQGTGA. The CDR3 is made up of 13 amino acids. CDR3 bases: TGTGCCAGCAGCCGGACTAGCGAGGAGACCCAGTACTTC. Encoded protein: CASSRTSEETQYF. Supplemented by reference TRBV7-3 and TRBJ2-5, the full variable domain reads GAGVSQTPSNKVTEKGKYVELRCDPISGHTALYWYRQSLGQGPEFLIYFQGTGAADDSGLPNDRFFAVRPEGSVSTLKIQRTERGDSAVYLCASSRTSEETQYFGPGTRLLVL.

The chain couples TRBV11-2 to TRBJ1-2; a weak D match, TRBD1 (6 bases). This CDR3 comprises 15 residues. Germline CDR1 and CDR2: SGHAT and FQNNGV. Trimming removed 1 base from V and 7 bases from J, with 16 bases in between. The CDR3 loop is CASSLVAVGGAGYTF. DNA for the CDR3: TGTGCCAGCAGCTTAGTCGCCGTAGGGGGGGCTGGCTACACCTTC.

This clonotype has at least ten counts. CDR3 DNA sequence: TGTGCCAGCAGCTTAGTGGTAGCCAAAAACATTCAGTACTTC. As protein: CASSLVVAKNIQYF. This chain uses TRBV5-5 with TRBJ2-4; the D is unclear. The CDR3 contains 14 residues. The V end was cut by 2 bases, the J end by 0 bases, with 6 bases between. Germline V gene data show CDR1 as SGHKS and CDR2 as YYEKEE (reference sequence).

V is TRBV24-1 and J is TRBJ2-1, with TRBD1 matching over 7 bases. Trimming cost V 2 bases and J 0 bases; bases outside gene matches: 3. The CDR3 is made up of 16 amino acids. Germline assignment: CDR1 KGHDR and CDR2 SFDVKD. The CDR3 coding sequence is TGTGCCACCAGTGATTCACAGGGGAGCTCCTACAATGAGCAGTTCTTC. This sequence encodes CATSDSQGSSYNEQFF.

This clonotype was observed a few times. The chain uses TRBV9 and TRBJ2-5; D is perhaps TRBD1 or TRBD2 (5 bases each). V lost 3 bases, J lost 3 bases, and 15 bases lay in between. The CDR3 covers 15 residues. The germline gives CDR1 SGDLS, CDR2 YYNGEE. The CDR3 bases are TGTGCCAGCAGCGAACAACCGGGGCTGGAAGAGACCCAGTACTTC. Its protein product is CASSEQPGLEETQYF.

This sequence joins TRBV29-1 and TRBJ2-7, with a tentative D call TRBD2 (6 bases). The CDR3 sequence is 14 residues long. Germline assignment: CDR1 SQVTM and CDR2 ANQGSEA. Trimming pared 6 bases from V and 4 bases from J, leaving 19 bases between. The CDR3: CSVGGHRPGYEQYF. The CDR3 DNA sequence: TGCAGCGTGGGAGGACATCGGCCGGGGTACGAGCAGTACTTC.

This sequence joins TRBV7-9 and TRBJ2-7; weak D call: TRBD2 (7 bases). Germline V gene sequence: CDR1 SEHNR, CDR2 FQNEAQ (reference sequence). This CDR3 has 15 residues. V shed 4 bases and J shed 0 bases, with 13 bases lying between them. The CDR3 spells CASSSGGPYSYEQYF. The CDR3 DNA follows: TGTGCCAGCAGCTCCGGGGGGCCCTACTCCTACGAGCAGTACTTC.

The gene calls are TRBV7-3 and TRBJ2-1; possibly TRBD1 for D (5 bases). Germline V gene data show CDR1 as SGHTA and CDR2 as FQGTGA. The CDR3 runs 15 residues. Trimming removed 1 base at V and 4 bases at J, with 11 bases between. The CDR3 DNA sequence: TGTGCCAGCAGCTTAAATATACAGGTTTACAATGAGCAGTTCTTC. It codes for CASSLNIQVYNEQFF.

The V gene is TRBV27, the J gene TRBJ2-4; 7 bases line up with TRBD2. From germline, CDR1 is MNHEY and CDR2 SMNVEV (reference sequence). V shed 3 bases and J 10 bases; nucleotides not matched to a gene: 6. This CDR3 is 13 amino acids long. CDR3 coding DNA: TGTGCCAGCAGTTTGGGGGGGAGTGGTATTCAGTACTTC. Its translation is CASSLGGSGIQYF.

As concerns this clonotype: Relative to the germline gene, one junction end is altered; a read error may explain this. DNA for the CDR3: TGTGCCGGCAGCCAAGACGGGGGACAGGGGCAAGAGACCCAGTACTTC. Translating gives CAGSQDGGQGQETQYF. V usage is TRBV4-2 and J usage is TRBJ2-5; 10 bases fit TRBD1. Germline CDR1 reads LGHNA; CDR2 reads YNFKEQ. This CDR3 has 16 residues.

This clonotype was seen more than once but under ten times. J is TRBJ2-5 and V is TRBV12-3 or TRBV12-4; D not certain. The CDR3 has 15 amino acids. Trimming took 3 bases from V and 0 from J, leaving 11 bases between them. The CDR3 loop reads CASSLLDGYQETQYF. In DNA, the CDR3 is TGTGCCAGCAGTTTGCTCGATGGGTACCAAGAGACCCAGTACTTC.

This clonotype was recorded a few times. Here the CDR3 DNA reads TGTGCCAGCAGTCCTACTAGCGCGGGTCCGGATGAGCAGTTCTTC. Protein sequence: CASSPTSAGPDEQFF. This chain links TRBV7-3 with TRBJ2-5, with 7 bases matching TRBD2. The end of the DNA aligns better with TRBJ2-1, so the J call may be wrong. This CDR3 region has 15 residues. CDR1 and CDR2 (germline): SGHTA, FQGTGA.

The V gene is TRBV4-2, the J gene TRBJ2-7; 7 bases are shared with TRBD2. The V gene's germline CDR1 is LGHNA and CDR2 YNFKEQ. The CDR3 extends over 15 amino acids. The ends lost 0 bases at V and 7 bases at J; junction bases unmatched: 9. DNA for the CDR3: TGTGCCAGCAGCCAAGATCTGAGCGGGGCGACGGAGCAGTACTTC. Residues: CASSQDLSGATEQYF.

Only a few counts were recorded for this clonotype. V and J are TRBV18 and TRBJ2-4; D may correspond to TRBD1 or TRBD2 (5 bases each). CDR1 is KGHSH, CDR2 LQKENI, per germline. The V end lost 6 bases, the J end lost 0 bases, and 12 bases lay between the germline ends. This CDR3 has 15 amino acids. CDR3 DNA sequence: TGTGCCAGCTCCAACCGAGGGGTAGCCAAAAACATTCAGTACTTC. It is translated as CASSNRGVAKNIQYF.

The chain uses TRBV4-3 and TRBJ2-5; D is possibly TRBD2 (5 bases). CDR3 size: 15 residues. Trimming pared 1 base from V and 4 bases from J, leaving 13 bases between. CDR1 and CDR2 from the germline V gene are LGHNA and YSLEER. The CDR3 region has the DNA TGCGCCAGCAGCCAAGGGACTGGACCGGGAGAGACCCAGTACTTC. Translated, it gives CASSQGTGPGETQYF.

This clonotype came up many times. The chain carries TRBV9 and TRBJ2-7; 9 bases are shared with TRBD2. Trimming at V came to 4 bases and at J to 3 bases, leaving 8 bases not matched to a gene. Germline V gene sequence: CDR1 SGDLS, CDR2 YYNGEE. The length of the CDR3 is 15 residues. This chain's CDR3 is CASSPTRAGGYEQYF. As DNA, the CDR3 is TGTGCCAGCAGCCCAACCCGAGCGGGGGGCTACGAGCAGTACTTC.

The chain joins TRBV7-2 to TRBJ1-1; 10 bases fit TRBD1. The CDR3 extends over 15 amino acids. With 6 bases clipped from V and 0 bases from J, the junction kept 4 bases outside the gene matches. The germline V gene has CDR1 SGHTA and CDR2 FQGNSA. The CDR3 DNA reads TGTGCCAGCAGGAGACAGGGGGCACTGAACACTGAAGCTTTCTTT. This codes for CASRRQGALNTEAFF.

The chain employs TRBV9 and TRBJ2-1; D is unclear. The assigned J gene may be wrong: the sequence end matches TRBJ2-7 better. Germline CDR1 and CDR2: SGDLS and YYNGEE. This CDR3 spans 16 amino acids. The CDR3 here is CASSVGPLVGTYEQYF. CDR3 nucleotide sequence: TGTGCCAGCAGCGTAGGTCCCCTGGTCGGAACCTACGAGCAGTACTTC.

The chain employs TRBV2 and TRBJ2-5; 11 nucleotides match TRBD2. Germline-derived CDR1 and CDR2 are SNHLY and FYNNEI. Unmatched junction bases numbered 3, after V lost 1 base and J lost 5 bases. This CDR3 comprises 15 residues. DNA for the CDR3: TGTGCCAGCAGTGAAGGGCGGACTAGCGGGGAGACCCAGTACTTC. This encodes CASSEGRTSGETQYF.

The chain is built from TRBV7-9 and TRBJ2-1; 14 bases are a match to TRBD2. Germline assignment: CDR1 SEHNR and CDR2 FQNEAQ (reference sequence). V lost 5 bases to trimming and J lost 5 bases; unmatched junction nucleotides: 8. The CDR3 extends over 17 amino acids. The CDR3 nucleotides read TGTGCCAGCAGCCGGACTAGCGGGGGGCCGGGGGACAATGAGCAGTTCTTC. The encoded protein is CASSRTSGGPGDNEQFF.

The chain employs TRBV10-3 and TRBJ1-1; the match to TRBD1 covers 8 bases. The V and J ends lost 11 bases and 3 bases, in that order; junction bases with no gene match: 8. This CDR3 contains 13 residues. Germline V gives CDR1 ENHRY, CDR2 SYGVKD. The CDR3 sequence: CAVGQGGDTEAFF. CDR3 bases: TGTGCCGTCGGACAGGGCGGTGACACTGAAGCTTTCTTT.

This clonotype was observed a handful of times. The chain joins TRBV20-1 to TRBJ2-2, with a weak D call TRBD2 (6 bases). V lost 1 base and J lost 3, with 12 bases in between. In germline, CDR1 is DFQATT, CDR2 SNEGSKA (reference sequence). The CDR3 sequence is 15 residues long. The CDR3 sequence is CSARVAGRDTGELFF. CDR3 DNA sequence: TGCAGTGCTAGAGTTGCGGGGAGAGACACCGGGGAGCTGTTTTTT.

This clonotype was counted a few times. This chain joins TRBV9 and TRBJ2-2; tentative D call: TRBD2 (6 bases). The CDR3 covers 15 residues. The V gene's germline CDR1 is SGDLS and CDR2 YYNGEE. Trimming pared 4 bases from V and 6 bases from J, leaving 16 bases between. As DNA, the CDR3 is TGTGCCAGCAGCCCCAACGGGGGAGAGGCCGGGGAGCTGTTTTTT. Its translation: CASSPNGGEAGELFF.

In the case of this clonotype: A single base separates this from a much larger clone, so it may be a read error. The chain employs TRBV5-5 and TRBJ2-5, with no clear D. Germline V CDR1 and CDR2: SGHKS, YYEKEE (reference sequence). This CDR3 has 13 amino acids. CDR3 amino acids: CASSYDPVETQNF. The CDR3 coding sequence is TGTGCCAGCAGCTACGACCCGGTGGAGACCCAGAACTTC.

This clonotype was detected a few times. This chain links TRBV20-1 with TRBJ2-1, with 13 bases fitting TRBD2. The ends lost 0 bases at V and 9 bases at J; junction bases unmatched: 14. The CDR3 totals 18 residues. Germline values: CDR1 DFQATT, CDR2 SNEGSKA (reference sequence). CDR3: CSARDWTSGGKGILEQFF. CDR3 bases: TGCAGTGCTAGAGATTGGACTAGCGGGGGTAAGGGCATCCTTGAGCAGTTCTTC.

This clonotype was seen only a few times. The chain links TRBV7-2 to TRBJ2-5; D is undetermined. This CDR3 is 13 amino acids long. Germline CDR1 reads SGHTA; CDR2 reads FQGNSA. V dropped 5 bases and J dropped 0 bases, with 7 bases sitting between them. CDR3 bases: TGTGCCAGCAGCCAAAGGTACCAAGAGACCCAGTACTTC. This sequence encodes CASSQRYQETQYF.

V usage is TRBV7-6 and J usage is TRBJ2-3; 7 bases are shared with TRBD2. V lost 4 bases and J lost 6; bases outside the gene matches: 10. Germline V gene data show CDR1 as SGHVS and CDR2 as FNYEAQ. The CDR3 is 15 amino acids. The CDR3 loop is CASSSPGTKADTQYF. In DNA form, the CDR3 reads TGTGCCAGCAGCTCCCCCGGGACTAAGGCCGATACGCAGTATTTT.

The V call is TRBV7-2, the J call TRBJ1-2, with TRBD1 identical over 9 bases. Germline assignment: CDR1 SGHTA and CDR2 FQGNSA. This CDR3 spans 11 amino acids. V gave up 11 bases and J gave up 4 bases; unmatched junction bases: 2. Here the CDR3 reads CAGGQGYGYTF. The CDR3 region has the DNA TGTGCCGGGGGACAGGGCTATGGCTACACCTTC.

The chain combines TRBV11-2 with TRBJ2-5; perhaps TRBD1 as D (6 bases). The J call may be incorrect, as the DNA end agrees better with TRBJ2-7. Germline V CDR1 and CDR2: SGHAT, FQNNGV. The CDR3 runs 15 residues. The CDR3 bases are TGTGCCAGCAGCTTTACCGGGACAAAAAATTACGAGCAGTACTTC. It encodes CASSFTGTKNYEQYF.

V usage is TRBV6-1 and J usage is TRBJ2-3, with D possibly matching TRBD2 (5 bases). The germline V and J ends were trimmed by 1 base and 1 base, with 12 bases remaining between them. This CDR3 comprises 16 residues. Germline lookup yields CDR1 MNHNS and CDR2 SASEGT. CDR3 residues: CASSEVRLSGTDTQYF. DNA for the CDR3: TGTGCCAGCAGTGAAGTTCGCCTTAGCGGCACAGATACGCAGTATTTT.

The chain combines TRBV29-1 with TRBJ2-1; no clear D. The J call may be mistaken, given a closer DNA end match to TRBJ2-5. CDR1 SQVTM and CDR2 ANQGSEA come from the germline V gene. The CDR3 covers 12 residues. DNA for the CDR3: TGCAGCGTTACGACTGGGGATGAGACCCAGTACTTC. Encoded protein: CSVTTGDETQYF.

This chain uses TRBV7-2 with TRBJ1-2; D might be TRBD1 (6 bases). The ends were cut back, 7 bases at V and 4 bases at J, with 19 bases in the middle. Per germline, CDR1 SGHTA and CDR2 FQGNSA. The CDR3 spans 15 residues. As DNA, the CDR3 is TGTGCCAGCACCATCTCGGGGGGGGCGGGCTATGGCTACACCTTC. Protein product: CASTISGGAGYGYTF.